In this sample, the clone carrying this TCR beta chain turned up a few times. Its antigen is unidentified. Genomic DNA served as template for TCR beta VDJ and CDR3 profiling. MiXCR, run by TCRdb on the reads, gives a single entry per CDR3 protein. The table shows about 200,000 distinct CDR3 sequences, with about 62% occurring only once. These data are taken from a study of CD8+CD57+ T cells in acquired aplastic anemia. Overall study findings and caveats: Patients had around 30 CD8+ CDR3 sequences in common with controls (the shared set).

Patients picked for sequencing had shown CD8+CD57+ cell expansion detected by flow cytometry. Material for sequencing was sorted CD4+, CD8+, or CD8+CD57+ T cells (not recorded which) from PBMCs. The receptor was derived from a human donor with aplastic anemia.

The CDR3 region has the DNA TGTGCCAGCAGTAACCCCCGACTCTCAGATACGCAGTATTTT. This translates into CASSNPRLSDTQYF. The chain couples TRBV28 to TRBJ2-3; unclear D gene. The CDR3 extends over 14 amino acids. The germline V and J ends were trimmed by 5 bases and 4 bases, with 13 bases remaining between them. Per germline, CDR1 MDHEN and CDR2 SYDVKM. The variable domain in full, completed from reference TRBV28 and TRBJ2-3, reads DVKVTQSSRYLVKRTGEKVFLECVQDMDHENMFWYRQDPGLGLRLIYFSYDVKMKEKGDIPEGYSVSREKKERFSLILESASTNQTSMYLCASSNPRLSDTQYFGPGTRLTVL.